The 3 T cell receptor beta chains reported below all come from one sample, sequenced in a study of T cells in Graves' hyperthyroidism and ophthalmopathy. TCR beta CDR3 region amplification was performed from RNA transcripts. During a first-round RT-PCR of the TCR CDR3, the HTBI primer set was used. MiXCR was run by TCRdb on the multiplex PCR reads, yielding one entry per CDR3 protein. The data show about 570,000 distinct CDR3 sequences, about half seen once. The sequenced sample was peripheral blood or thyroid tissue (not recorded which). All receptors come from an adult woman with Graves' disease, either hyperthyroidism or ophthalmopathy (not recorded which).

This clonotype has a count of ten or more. For the CDR3, the DNA is TGTGCCAGCAGCGCCCCACGGGACAGGGACCAAGAGACCCAGTACTTC. Protein: CASSAPRDRDQETQYF. The chain combines TRBV28 with TRBJ2-5, with TRBD1 matching over 9 bases. The trim removed 6 bases at V and 0 bases at J, leaving 8 bases unmatched. This CDR3 comprises 16 residues. Germline V gene sequence: CDR1 MDHEN, CDR2 SYDVKM.

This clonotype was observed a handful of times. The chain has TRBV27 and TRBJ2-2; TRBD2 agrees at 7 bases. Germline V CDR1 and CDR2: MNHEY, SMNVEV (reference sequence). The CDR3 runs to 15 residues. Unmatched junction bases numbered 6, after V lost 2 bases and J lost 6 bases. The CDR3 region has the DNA TGTGCCAGCAGTTTACGGGCGGGAGTGGCCGGGGAGCTGTTTTTT. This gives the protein CASSLRAGVAGELFF.

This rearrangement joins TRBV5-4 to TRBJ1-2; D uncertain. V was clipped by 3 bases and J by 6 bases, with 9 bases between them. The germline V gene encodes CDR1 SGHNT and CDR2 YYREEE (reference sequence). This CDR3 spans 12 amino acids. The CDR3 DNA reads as TGTGCCAGCAGCTACGGGCCTGATGGCTACACCTTC. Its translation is CASSYGPDGYTF. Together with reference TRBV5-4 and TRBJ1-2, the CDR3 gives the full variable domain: ETGVTQSPTHLIKTRGQQVTLRCSSQSGHNTVSWYQQALGQGPQFIFQYYREEENGRGNFPPRFSGLQFPNYSSELNVNALELDDSALYLCASSYGPDGYTFGSGTRLTVV.